This passage covers 11 T cell receptor beta chains from one sample sequenced in a study of T cells after yellow fever vaccination. MiXCR was run by TCRdb on the 5' RACE reads, yielding one entry per CDR3 protein. The sample yields 130,000 or so distinct CDR3 sequences, around 15% seen once. Sequenced here: CD8+ T cells sorted from PBMCs, sampled 5 days after the yellow fever booster vaccination. These receptors were collected from a man younger than 35 who received the YFV17D yellow fever vaccine.

The CDR3 sequence is CASSFNPSPTYEQYF. CDR3 bases: TGTGCCAGCAGCTTCAATCCTAGCCCTACCTACGAGCAGTACTTC. This sequence joins TRBV5-6 and TRBJ2-7; D perhaps matches TRBD2 (5 bases). CDR1 and CDR2 from the germline V gene are SGHDT and YYEEEE. V was clipped by 2 bases and J by 2 bases, with 14 bases between them. The CDR3 sequence is 15 residues long.

In this sample, this clonotype turned up a few times. V usage is TRBV7-2 and J usage is TRBJ2-7; unclear D gene. The CDR3 contains 13 residues. V shed 1 base and J shed 6 bases, with 10 bases lying between them. Germline lookup yields CDR1 SGHTA and CDR2 FQGNSA. For the CDR3, the DNA is TGTGCCAGCAGCTTAGTTGCGACATCCGAGCAGTACGTC. Protein product: CASSLVATSEQYV.

This chain uses TRBV6-5 with TRBJ2-3, with 7 bases identical to TRBD2. This CDR3 has 15 residues. The germline V gene encodes CDR1 MNHEY and CDR2 SVGAGI. Unmatched junction bases numbered 9, after V lost 4 bases and J lost 5 bases. CDR3 sequence reads: CASSSQGLLLDTQYF. CDR3 DNA: TGTGCCAGCAGTTCCCAGGGACTACTCCTAGATACGCAGTATTTT.

This clonotype was detected many times. CDR3 protein: CATSLTGGYNEQFF. CDR3 in DNA: TGTGCCACCAGTCTAACAGGCGGATACAATGAGCAGTTCTTC. The chain joins TRBV24-1 to TRBJ2-1; D possibly corresponds to TRBD1 (5 bases). There are 14 residues in the CDR3. V shed 6 bases and J shed 4 bases, with 12 bases lying between them. Germline V gene lookup returns CDR1 KGHDR and CDR2 SFDVKD.

This chain joins TRBV2 and TRBJ1-4; D perhaps matches TRBD1 (6 bases). With 11 bases removed from V and 7 bases from J, the gap between germline ends came to 26 bases. This CDR3 is built from 16 residues. Germline values: CDR1 SNHLY, CDR2 FYNNEI. Written as DNA, the CDR3 is TGTGCCGGCCGACGAAGGTTTACGGGGGGCCTTGAAAAACTGTTTTTT. This translates into CAGRRRFTGGLEKLFF. Complete variable domain (other parts from reference TRBV2 and TRBJ1-4): EPEVTQTPSHQVTQMGQEVILRCVPISNHLYFYWYRQILGQKVEFLVSFYNNEISEKSEIFDDQFSVERPDGSNFTLKIRSTKLEDSAMYFCAGRRRFTGGLEKLFFGSGTQLSVL.

This clonotype was observed a handful of times. J is TRBJ1-1 and V is TRBV7-3; 8 bases are a match to TRBD1. J gave up 1 base and V 2 bases, and 9 bases lay outside the gene matches. This CDR3 is built from 17 residues. Germline V gene lookup returns CDR1 SGHTA and CDR2 FQGTGA. The CDR3 loop is CASSLAQGGETNTEAFF. CDR3 sequence (DNA): TGTGCCAGCAGCTTAGCACAGGGGGGGGAAACGAACACTGAAGCTTTCTTT.

In its sample, this clonotype was seen a few times. The chain carries TRBV14 and TRBJ2-7, with D perhaps TRBD1 (6 bases). Germline loops: CDR1 SGHDN, CDR2 FVKESK. V lost 5 bases and J lost 3, with 17 bases in between. The CDR3 extends over 15 amino acids. In DNA form, the CDR3 reads TGTGCCAGCAGCTACTATCCGGGACAAGACTACGAGCAGTACTTC. Translation gives CASSYYPGQDYEQYF. The full variable domain, with the rest looked up from reference TRBV14 and TRBJ2-7, is EAGVTQFPSHSVIEKGQTVTLRCDPISGHDNLYWYRRVMGKEIKFLLHFVKESKQDESGMPNNRFLAERTGGTYSTLKVQPAELEDSGVYFCASSYYPGQDYEQYFGPGTRLTVT.

The chain recombines TRBV10-3 with TRBJ1-6; 9 bases fit TRBD1. J was trimmed by 10 bases and V by 3 bases; bases with no gene match: 1. The germline CDR1 and CDR2 sequences are ENHRY and SYGVKD. This CDR3 is 13 amino acids long. CDR3 bases: TGTGCCATCAGTGAAGACAGGGGGTCACCCCTCCACTTT. Protein product: CAISEDRGSPLHF.

The chain is built from TRBV5-5 and TRBJ2-7, with 15 bases identical to TRBD2. The germline V gene has CDR1 SGHKS and CDR2 YYEKEE (reference sequence). V lost 2 bases, J lost 7 bases, and 4 bases stayed unmatched. CDR3 length equals 15 residues. CDR3 protein: CASSLRTSGGAEQYF. The DNA of the CDR3 is TGTGCCAGCAGCTTACGGACTAGCGGGGGGGCGGAGCAGTACTTC.

This chain connects TRBV30 to TRBJ1-1; D gene ambiguous. Germline values: CDR1 GTSNPN, CDR2 SVGIG (reference sequence). V lost 3 bases and J 8 bases, leaving 7 bases between the germline ends. The CDR3 extends over 10 amino acids. CDR3 sequence: CAWRAREAFF. The CDR3 DNA is TGTGCCTGGAGGGCCCGGGAAGCTTTCTTT. The full variable domain, its missing parts supplied by reference TRBV30 and TRBJ1-1, is SQTIHQWPATLVQPVGSPLSLECTVEGTSNPNLYWYRQAAGRGLQLLFYSVGIGQISSEVPQNLSASRPQDRQFILSSKKLLLSDSGFYLCAWRAREAFFGQGTRLTVV.

This clonotype has just a few counts. The V and J genes are TRBV6-4 and TRBJ2-1, with TRBD1 matching over 12 bases. The ends lost 2 bases at V and 8 bases at J; junction bases unmatched: 13. The germline gives CDR1 MRHNA, CDR2 SNTAGT. CDR3 length: 18 amino acids. The CDR3 reads CASSDGPGTGGEKDEQFF. The DNA for the CDR3 is TGTGCCAGCAGTGACGGCCCCGGGACAGGGGGCGAAAAGGATGAGCAGTTCTTC.